The present T cell receptor beta chain was sequenced within a study of cytomegalovirus exposure and HLA in healthy donors. Study as a whole: The 130 or so validation repertoires used a platform that matched the one used for the 600 to 700 first-cohort repertoires, as a later analysis reported.

The data were produced by immunoSEQ multiplex PCR, yet TCRdb's version contains in-frame clones alone and is incomplete. Among 95,000 to 150,000 clones listed, approximately 81% were seen once. The donors were part of the approximately 120-subject validation cohort, which stood apart from the roughly 680-subject first cohort. About this clone itself: Its specificity is not known.

Study-wide results and caveats: A few CMV-associated chains were confirmed in vitro to be specific for CMV antigens. Cytomegalovirus status was reportedly diagnosed by the classifier with high specificity and sensitivity.

V gave up 4 bases and J gave up 5 bases; unmatched junction bases: 8. The CDR3 loop spans 14 amino acids. Looked up from germline, CDR1 is SGHRS and CDR2 is YFSETQ. The chain recombines TRBV5-1 with TRBJ2-5, with 7 bases lining up with TRBD1. Material for sequencing was PBMCs. The source is a woman in her twenties or thirties in good health and CMV-seronegative. CDR3 in amino acids: CASSGTDTRETQYF. The CDR3, as DNA: TGCGCCAGCAGCGGGACAGACACCCGGGAGACCCAGTACTTC.